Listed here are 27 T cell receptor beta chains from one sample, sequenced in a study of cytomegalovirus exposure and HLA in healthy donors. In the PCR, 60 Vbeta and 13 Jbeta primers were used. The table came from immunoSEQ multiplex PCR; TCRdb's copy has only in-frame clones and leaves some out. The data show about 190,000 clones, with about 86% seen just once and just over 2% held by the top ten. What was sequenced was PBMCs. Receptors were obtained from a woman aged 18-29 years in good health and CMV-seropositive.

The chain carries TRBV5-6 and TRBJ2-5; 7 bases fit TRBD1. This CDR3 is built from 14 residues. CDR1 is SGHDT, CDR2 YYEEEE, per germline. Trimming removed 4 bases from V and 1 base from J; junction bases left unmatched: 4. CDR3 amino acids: CASSGGQFQETQYF. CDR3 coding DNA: TGTGCCAGCAGCGGGGGACAGTTCCAAGAGACCCAGTACTTC.

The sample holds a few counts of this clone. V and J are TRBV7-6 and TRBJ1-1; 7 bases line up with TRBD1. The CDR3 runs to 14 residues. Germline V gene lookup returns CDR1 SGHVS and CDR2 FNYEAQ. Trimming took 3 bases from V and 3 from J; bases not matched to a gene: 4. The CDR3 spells CASSLETGDTEAFF. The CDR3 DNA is TGTGCCAGCAGCTTGGAAACAGGGGACACTGAAGCTTTCTTT.

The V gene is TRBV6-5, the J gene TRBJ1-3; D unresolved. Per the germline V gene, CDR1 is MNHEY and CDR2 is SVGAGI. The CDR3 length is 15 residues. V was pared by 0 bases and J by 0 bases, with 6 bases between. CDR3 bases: TGTGCCAGCAGTTACTCGTGGAGCTCTGGAAACACCATATATTTT. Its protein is CASSYSWSSGNTIYF.

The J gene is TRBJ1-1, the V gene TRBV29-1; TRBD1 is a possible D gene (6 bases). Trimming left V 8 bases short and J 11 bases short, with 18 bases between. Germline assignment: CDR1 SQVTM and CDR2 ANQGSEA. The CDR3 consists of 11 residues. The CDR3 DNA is TGCAGCTCTTACTGGGGGCGGTCGGCTTTCTTT. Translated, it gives CSSYWGRSAFF.

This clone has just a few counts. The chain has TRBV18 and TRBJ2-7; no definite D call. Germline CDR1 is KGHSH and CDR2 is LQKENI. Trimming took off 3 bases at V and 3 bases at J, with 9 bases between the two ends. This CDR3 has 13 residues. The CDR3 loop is CASSPLPGYEQYF. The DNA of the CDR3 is TGTGCCAGCTCACCTCTTCCCGGCTACGAGCAGTACTTC.

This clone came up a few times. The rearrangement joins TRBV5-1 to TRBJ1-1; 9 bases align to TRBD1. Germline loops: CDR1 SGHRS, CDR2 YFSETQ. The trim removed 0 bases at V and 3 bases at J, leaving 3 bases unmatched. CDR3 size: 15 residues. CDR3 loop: CASSLAGDRDTEAFF. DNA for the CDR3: TGCGCCAGCAGCTTGGCAGGGGACAGGGACACTGAAGCTTTCTTT.

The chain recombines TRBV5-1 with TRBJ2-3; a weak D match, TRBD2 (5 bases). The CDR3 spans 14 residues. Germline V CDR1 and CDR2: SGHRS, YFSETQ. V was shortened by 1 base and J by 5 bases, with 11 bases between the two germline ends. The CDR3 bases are TGCGCCAGCAGCTTGACGGGGAAGCAAGATACGCAGTATTTT. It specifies CASSLTGKQDTQYF.

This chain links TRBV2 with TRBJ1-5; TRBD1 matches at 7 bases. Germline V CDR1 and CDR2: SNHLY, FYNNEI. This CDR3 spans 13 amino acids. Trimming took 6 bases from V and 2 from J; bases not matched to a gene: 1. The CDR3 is CASRGTGNQPQHF. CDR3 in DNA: TGTGCCAGCAGGGGGACAGGCAATCAGCCCCAGCATTTT. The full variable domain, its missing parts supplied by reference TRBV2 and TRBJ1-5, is EPEVTQTPSHQVTQMGQEVILRCVPISNHLYFYWYRQILGQKVEFLVSFYNNEISEKSEIFDDQFSVERPDGSNFTLKIRSTKLEDSAMYFCASRGTGNQPQHFGDGTRLSIL.

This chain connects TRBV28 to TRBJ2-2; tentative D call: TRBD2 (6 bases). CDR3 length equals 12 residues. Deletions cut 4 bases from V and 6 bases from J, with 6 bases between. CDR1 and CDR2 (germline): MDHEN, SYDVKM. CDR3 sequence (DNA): TGTGCCAGCAGTTCGGGGGCCGGGGAGCTGTTTTTT. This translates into CASSSGAGELFF.

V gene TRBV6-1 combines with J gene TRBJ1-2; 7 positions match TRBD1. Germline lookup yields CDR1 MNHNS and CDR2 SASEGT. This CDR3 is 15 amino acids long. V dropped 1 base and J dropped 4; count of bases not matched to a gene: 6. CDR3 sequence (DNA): TGTGCCAGCAGTGAAGGACAGGGACTCTCCTATGGCTACACCTTC. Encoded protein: CASSEGQGLSYGYTF.

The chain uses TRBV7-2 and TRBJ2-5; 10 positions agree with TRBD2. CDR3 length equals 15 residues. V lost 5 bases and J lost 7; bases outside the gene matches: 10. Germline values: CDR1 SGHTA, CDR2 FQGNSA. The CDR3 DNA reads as TGTGCCAGCAGCATAGAGCGGGGGGGCGTCGGGACCCAGTACTTC. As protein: CASSIERGGVGTQYF.

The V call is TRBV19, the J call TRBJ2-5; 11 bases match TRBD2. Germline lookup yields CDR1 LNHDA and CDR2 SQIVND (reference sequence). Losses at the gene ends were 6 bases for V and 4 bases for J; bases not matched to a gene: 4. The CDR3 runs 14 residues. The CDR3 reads CASSLAGGGETQYF. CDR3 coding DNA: TGTGCCAGTAGCCTAGCGGGGGGAGGAGAGACCCAGTACTTC.

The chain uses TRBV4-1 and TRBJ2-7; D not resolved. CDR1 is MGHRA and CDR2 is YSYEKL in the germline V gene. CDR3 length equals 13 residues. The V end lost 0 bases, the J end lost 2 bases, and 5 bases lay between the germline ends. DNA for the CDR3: TGCGCCAGCAGCCAAGAAAACACCTACGAGCAGTACTTC. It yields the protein CASSQENTYEQYF.

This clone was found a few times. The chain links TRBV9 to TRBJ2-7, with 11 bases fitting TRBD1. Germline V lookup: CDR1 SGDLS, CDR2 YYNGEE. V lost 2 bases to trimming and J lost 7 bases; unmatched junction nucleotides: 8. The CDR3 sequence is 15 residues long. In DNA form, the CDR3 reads TGTGCCAGCAGCGTTGACCGGGACAGGGGGATTGAGCAGTACGTC. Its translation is CASSVDRDRGIEQYV.

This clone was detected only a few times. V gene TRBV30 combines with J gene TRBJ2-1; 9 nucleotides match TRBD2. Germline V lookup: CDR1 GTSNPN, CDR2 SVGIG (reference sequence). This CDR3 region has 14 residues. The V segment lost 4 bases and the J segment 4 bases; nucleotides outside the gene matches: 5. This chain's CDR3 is CAWIIAGVYNEQFF. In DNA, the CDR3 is TGTGCCTGGATTATAGCGGGGGTGTACAATGAGCAGTTCTTC. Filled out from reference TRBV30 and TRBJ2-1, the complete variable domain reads SQTIHQWPATLVQPVGSPLSLECTVEGTSNPNLYWYRQAAGRGLQLLFYSVGIGQISSEVPQNLSASRPQDRQFILSSKKLLLSDSGFYLCAWIIAGVYNEQFFGPGTRLTVL.

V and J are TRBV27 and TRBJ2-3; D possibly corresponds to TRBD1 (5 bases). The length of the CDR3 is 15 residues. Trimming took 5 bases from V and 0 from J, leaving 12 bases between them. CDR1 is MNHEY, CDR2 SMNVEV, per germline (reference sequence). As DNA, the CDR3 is TGTGCCAGCAGTAAGAAGGACACCAGCACAGATACGCAGTATTTT. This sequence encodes CASSKKDTSTDTQYF.

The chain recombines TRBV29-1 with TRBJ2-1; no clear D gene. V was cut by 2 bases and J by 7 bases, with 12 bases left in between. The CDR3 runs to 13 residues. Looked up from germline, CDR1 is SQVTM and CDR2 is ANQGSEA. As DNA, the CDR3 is TGCAGCGTTGAACTCCCCATCCGGAATGAGCAGTTCTTC. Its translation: CSVELPIRNEQFF.

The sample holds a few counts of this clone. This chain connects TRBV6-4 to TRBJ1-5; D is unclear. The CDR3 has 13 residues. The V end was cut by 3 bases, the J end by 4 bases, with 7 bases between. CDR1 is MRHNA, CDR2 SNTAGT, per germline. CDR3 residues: CASSEQINQPQHF. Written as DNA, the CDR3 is TGTGCCAGCAGTGAACAGATTAATCAGCCCCAGCATTTT.

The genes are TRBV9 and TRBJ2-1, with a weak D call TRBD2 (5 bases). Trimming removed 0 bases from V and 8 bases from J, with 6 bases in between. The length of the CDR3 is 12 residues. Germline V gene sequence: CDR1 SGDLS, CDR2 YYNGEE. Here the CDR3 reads CASSVVGDEQFF. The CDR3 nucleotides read TGTGCCAGCAGCGTAGTGGGAGATGAGCAGTTCTTC.

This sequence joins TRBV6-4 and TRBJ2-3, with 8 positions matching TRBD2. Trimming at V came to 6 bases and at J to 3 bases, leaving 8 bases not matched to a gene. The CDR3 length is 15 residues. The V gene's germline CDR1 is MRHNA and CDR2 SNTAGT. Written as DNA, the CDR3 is TGTGCCAGCAGCCCCGGGACTAGGGAGACAGATACGCAGTATTTT. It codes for CASSPGTRETDTQYF.

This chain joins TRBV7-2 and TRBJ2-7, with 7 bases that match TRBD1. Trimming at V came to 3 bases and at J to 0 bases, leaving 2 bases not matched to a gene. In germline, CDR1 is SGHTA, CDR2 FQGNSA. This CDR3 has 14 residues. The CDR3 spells CASSLDRSSYEQYV. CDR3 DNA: TGTGCCAGCAGCTTGGACAGGAGCTCCTACGAGCAGTACGTC.

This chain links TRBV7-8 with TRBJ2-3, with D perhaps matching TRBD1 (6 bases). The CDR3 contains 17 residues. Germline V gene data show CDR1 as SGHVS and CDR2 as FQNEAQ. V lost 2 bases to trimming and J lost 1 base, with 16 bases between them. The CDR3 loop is CASSLQWGGGRTDTQYF. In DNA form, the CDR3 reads TGTGCCAGCAGCTTACAATGGGGTGGGGGCCGCACAGATACGCAGTATTTT. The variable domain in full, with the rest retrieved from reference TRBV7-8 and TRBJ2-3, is GAGVSQSPRYKVAKRGQDVALRCDPISGHVSLFWYQQALGQGPEFLTYFQNEAQLDKSGLPSDRFFAERPEGSVSTLKIQRTQQEDSAVYLCASSLQWGGGRTDTQYFGPGTRLTVL.

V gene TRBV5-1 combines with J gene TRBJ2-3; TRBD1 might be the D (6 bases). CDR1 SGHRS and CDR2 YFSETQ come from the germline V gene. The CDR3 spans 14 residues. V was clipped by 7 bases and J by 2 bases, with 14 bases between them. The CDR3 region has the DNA TGCGCCAGCGCTCCGGGACAATCCACAGATACGCAGTATTTT. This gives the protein CASAPGQSTDTQYF. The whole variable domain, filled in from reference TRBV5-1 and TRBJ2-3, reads KAGVTQTPRYLIKTRGQQVTLSCSPISGHRSVSWYQQTPGQGLQFLFEYFSETQRNKGNFPGRFSGRQFSNSRSEMNVSTLELGDSALYLCASAPGQSTDTQYFGPGTRLTVL.

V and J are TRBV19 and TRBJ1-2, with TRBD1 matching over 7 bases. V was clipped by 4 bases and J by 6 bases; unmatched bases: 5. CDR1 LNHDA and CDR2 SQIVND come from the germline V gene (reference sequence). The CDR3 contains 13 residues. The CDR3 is CASSKDRVHGYTF. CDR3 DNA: TGTGCCAGTAGTAAAGACAGGGTCCATGGCTACACCTTC.

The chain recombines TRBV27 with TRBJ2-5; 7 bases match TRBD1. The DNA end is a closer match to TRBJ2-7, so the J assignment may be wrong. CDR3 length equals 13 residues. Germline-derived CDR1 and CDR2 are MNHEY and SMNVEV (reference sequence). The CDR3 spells CASARDSSYEQYF. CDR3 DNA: TGTGCCAGCGCCAGGGACAGCTCCTACGAGCAGTACTTC.

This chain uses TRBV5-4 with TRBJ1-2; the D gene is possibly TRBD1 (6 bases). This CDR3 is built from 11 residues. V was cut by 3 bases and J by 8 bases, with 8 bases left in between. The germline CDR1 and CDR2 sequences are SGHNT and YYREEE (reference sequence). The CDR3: CASSSQGGYTF. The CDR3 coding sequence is TGTGCCAGCAGCTCCCAGGGGGGCTACACCTTC.

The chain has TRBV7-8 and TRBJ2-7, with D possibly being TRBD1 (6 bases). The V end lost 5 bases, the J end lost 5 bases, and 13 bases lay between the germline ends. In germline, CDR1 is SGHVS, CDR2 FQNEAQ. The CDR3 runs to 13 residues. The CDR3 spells CASSGGHTDEQYV. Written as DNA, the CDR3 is TGTGCCAGCAGCGGGGGACACACGGACGAGCAGTACGTC.